Each of the 28 T cell receptor beta chains below was sequenced from the same sample in a study of blood T cell repertoires in COVID-19. Sequencing used immunoSEQ multiplex PCR; TCRdb keeps in-frame clones, though not all of them. The sample lists about 90,000 clones, roughly 88% occurring once. Sequenced sample: peripheral blood. The receptors were gathered from a woman aged 80 or older with active or convalescent COVID-19.

The gene calls are TRBV11-2 and TRBJ1-2; D not resolved. CDR3 length: 12 residues. The V end was cut by 10 bases, the J end by 4 bases, with 13 bases between. Germline V gene lookup returns CDR1 SGHAT and CDR2 FQNNGV. In nucleotides, the CDR3 is TGTGCCACGACCCGGGGAATCTATGGCTACACCTTC. Its translation is CATTRGIYGYTF.

The count of this clone is one. The chain combines TRBV3-1 (or the pseudogene TRBV3-2) with TRBJ1-5, with TRBD1 as a possible D gene (5 bases). CDR1 LGHDT and CDR2 YNNKEL come from the germline V gene (reference sequence). Trimming removed 0 bases at V and 10 bases at J, with 13 bases between. There are 14 residues in the CDR3. The CDR3 nucleotides read TGTGCCAGCAGCCAAGATGGGACTGGTGGTCCCCAGCATTTT. It specifies CASSQDGTGGPQHF.

The chain joins TRBV18 to TRBJ1-5; D is possibly TRBD1 (5 bases). V was shortened by 6 bases and J by 3 bases, with 12 bases between the two germline ends. This CDR3 is 14 amino acids long. In germline, CDR1 is KGHSH, CDR2 LQKENI. In DNA form, the CDR3 reads TGTGCCAGCTCGCTCTCAGGGAACAATCAGCCCCAGCATTTT. This codes for CASSLSGNNQPQHF.

The gene calls are TRBV28 and TRBJ1-2; 7 bases map to TRBD1. The CDR3 has 14 amino acids. From germline, CDR1 is MDHEN and CDR2 SYDVKM. V lost 5 bases to trimming and J lost 2 bases; unmatched junction nucleotides: 5. The CDR3 here is CASSIQGQNYGYTF. In nucleotides, the CDR3 is TGTGCCAGCAGTATACAGGGACAGAACTATGGCTACACCTTC.

In the case of this clone: In the same sample, other DNA sequences code for this CDR3. J is TRBJ1-2 and V is TRBV7-3; 11 nucleotides align to TRBD1. The CDR3 consists of 15 residues. Germline values: CDR1 SGHTA, CDR2 FQGTGA. Trimming at V came to 5 bases and at J to 2 bases, leaving 4 bases not matched to a gene. The CDR3 sequence: CASSPGTGGNYGYTF. The CDR3 DNA is TGTGCCAGCAGCCCCGGGACAGGGGGAAACTATGGCTACACCTTC.

This chain joins TRBV6-5 and TRBJ1-2, with D unclear. The CDR3 has 13 residues. V lost 5 bases and J 0 bases, leaving 7 bases between the germline ends. Germline CDR1 reads MNHEY; CDR2 reads SVGAGI. In nucleotides, the CDR3 is TGTGCCAGCAGTAGGGAGGCTAACTATGGCTACACCTTC. Translated: CASSREANYGYTF.

This chain connects TRBV3-1 (or the pseudogene TRBV3-2) to TRBJ1-1; 7 nucleotides match TRBD1. CDR3 length equals 14 residues. Germline CDR1 and CDR2: LGHDT and YNNKEL (reference sequence). The ends lost 4 bases at V and 3 bases at J; junction bases unmatched: 5. The CDR3 DNA is TGTGCCAGCAGCCGACAGGGTTCGGACACTGAAGCTTTCTTT. This sequence encodes CASSRQGSDTEAFF.

The rearrangement uses TRBV7-2 and TRBJ2-2, with D maybe TRBD1 (6 bases). Germline CDR1 is SGHTA and CDR2 is FQGNSA. Trimming removed 5 bases at V and 6 bases at J, with 10 bases between. This CDR3 region has 13 residues. CDR3 sequence reads: CASSRRGSGELFF. For the CDR3, the DNA is TGTGCCAGCAGCCGAAGGGGGTCCGGGGAGCTGTTTTTT.

This clone was found once. This sequence joins TRBV28 and TRBJ2-1, with 7 bases fitting TRBD2. The junction had 8 bases not matched to a gene; V was cut back by 5 bases and J by 7 bases. The CDR3 spans 14 residues. Germline V lookup: CDR1 MDHEN, CDR2 SYDVKM. CDR3 amino acids: CASSRAGTYNEQFF. The DNA for the CDR3 is TGTGCCAGCAGTAGAGCGGGAACTTATAATGAGCAGTTCTTC.

The V call is TRBV18, the J call TRBJ2-7; the D is unclear. Per germline, CDR1 KGHSH and CDR2 LQKENI. The CDR3 sequence is 15 residues long. V lost 6 bases and J 2 bases, leaving 17 bases between the germline ends. CDR3: CASSMIAEPPYEQYF. The CDR3 nucleotides read TGTGCCAGCTCGATGATTGCGGAACCTCCCTACGAGCAGTACTTC.

This rearrangement joins TRBV3-1 (or the pseudogene TRBV3-2) to TRBJ2-2, with D unclear. V was clipped by 4 bases and J by 3 bases, with 9 bases between them. The CDR3 is 14 residues long. The germline V gene encodes CDR1 LGHDT and CDR2 YNNKEL (reference sequence). Here the CDR3 DNA reads TGTGCCAGCAGCCTCTGGGCTCACACCGGGGAGCTGTTTTTT. Translated, it gives CASSLWAHTGELFF.

The chain combines TRBV24-1 with TRBJ1-5; the D is unclear. Trimming stripped 5 bases from V and 0 bases from J, with 10 bases between. The CDR3 covers 15 residues. From germline, CDR1 is KGHDR and CDR2 SFDVKD. CDR3 protein: CATSGSGDSNQPQHF. CDR3 sequence (DNA): TGTGCCACCAGTGGTAGCGGGGATAGCAATCAGCCCCAGCATTTT.

The rearrangement joins TRBV6-5 to TRBJ2-3, with TRBD2 matching 7 bases. Trimming cost V 6 bases and J 0 bases; bases outside gene matches: 3. Germline V gene data show CDR1 as MNHEY and CDR2 as SVGAGI. The CDR3 spans 14 residues. CDR3 amino acids: CASSRGGSTDTQYF. Here the CDR3 DNA reads TGTGCCAGCAGCCGCGGGGGAAGCACAGATACGCAGTATTTT.

The V call is TRBV11-2, the J call TRBJ2-3; TRBD2 agrees at 7 bases. J was trimmed by 1 base and V by 4 bases; bases with no gene match: 2. This CDR3 comprises 14 residues. Germline CDR1 SGHAT, CDR2 FQNNGV. CDR3 loop: CASSSGLGTDTQYF. For the CDR3, the DNA is TGTGCCAGCAGCTCAGGACTAGGCACAGATACGCAGTATTTT.

The V and J genes are TRBV4-1 and TRBJ1-2; 10 positions agree with TRBD1. This CDR3 comprises 15 residues. V lost 3 bases to trimming and J lost 8 bases; unmatched junction nucleotides: 9. From germline, CDR1 is MGHRA and CDR2 YSYEKL. CDR3 coding DNA: TGCGCCAGCAGCCACCCAGACAGGGGGCCTCGAGGCTACACCTTC. Protein product: CASSHPDRGPRGYTF.

The sample holds one count of this clone. This chain uses TRBV7-2 with TRBJ2-1; 9 nucleotides agree with TRBD2. CDR1 is SGHTA, CDR2 FQGNSA, per germline. This CDR3 region has 15 residues. V lost 1 base to trimming and J lost 4 bases; unmatched junction nucleotides: 2. CDR3 nucleotide sequence: TGTGCCAGCAGCTTAGAGGCGGGGGGGTACAATGAGCAGTTCTTC. Translation gives CASSLEAGGYNEQFF.

V and J are TRBV5-4 and TRBJ2-3; 11 bases are shared with TRBD2. The CDR3 consists of 16 residues. Germline V gives CDR1 SGHNT, CDR2 YYREEE (reference sequence). After removal of 7 bases from V and 4 bases from J, the junction contained 11 bases not matched to a gene. The CDR3 protein is CASGLGLAGGPDTQYF. The DNA of the CDR3 is TGTGCCAGCGGGCTGGGGCTAGCGGGGGGACCAGATACGCAGTATTTT.

This clone appeared a few times. V is TRBV28 and J is TRBJ2-5; TRBD2 aligns across 7 bases. CDR1 and CDR2 (germline): MDHEN, SYDVKM. The CDR3 sequence is 16 residues long. Germline trimming cut 5 bases from V and 4 bases from J; bases unmatched to any gene: 13. The CDR3 bases are TGTGCCAGCAGTCGCCCAACGGGAGGATCTAGAGAGACCCAGTACTTC. It codes for CASSRPTGGSRETQYF.

The count of this clone is one. The J gene is TRBJ2-7, the V gene TRBV7-9; 8 nucleotides match TRBD2. The CDR3 is 14 amino acids. V lost 5 bases, J lost 2 bases, and 5 bases stayed unmatched. In germline, CDR1 is SEHNR, CDR2 FQNEAQ (reference sequence). CDR3 residues: CASSPGRGAYEQYF. DNA of the CDR3: TGTGCCAGCAGCCCAGGGCGGGGGGCCTACGAGCAGTACTTC. The variable domain in full, with the rest retrieved from reference TRBV7-9 and TRBJ2-7, is DTGVSQNPRHKITKRGQNVTFRCDPISEHNRLYWYRQTLGQGPEFLTYFQNEAQLEKSRLLSDRFSAERPKGSFSTLEIQRTEQGDSAMYLCASSPGRGAYEQYFGPGTRLTVT.

This chain uses TRBV3-1 (or the pseudogene TRBV3-2) with TRBJ1-2, with 10 bases aligning to TRBD1. The CDR3 length is 15 residues. With 3 bases clipped from V and 7 bases from J, the junction kept 8 bases outside the gene matches. Germline V gives CDR1 LGHDT, CDR2 YNNKEL (reference sequence). The CDR3 DNA reads as TGTGCCAGCAGCCATCGACAGGGGGCCTTCGGTGGCTACACCTTC. Translating it yields CASSHRQGAFGGYTF.

The rearrangement links TRBV7-9 to TRBJ2-5, with TRBD1 identical over 8 bases. Germline V CDR1 and CDR2: SEHNR, FQNEAQ (reference sequence). J was trimmed by 4 bases and V by 0 bases; bases with no gene match: 4. This CDR3 has 15 amino acids. CDR3 bases: TGTGCCAGCAGCTTAGCCATGGACAGGGCAGAGACCCAGTACTTC. Residues: CASSLAMDRAETQYF. Drawing the rest from reference TRBV7-9 and TRBJ2-5, the complete variable domain is DTGVSQNPRHKITKRGQNVTFRCDPISEHNRLYWYRQTLGQGPEFLTYFQNEAQLEKSRLLSDRFSAERPKGSFSTLEIQRTEQGDSAMYLCASSLAMDRAETQYFGPGTRLLVL.

In its sample, this clone was seen once. V is TRBV7-2 and J is TRBJ2-7; D perhaps matches TRBD2 (5 bases). The length of the CDR3 is 14 residues. The V gene's germline CDR1 is SGHTA and CDR2 FQGNSA. V was trimmed by 3 bases and J by 0 bases, leaving 9 bases between them. The CDR3 loop is CASSFQRSSYEQYF. DNA of the CDR3: TGTGCCAGCAGCTTCCAGCGGAGCTCCTACGAGCAGTACTTC.

J is TRBJ2-7 and V is TRBV28, with 9 bases aligning to TRBD2. The CDR3 consists of 15 residues. The junction had 7 bases not matched to a gene; V was cut back by 6 bases and J by 1 base. Germline CDR1 MDHEN, CDR2 SYDVKM. The CDR3 nucleotides read TGTGCCAGCAGCGGTAGCGGGGGCAAGTCCTACGAGCAGTACTTC. Its translation is CASSGSGGKSYEQYF.

The chain links TRBV7-5 to TRBJ2-1; TRBD2 reflects the table's D call only, with no check against the DNA. TRBV7-5 is a recognized pseudogene. This CDR3 contains 17 residues. In nucleotides, the CDR3 is TGTGCCAGAAGCTTAGCGGGGAAACTAGCGGTCTACAATGAGCAGTTCTTC. As protein: CARSLAGKLAVYNEQFF.

The rearrangement joins TRBV5-5 to TRBJ2-5, with 8 bases identical to TRBD1. V trimming: 7 bases; J trimming: 4 bases; junction bases outside the gene matches: 12. CDR3 length equals 15 residues. Germline values: CDR1 SGHKS, CDR2 YYEKEE (reference sequence). The CDR3 sequence: CASGGRTGWPETQYF. CDR3 DNA sequence: TGTGCCAGCGGAGGGAGGACAGGGTGGCCAGAGACCCAGTACTTC. The full variable domain, rest sourced from reference TRBV5-5 and TRBJ2-5, is DAGVTQSPTHLIKTRGQQVTLRCSPISGHKSVSWYQQVLGQGPQFIFQYYEKEERGRGNFPDRFSARQFPNYSSELNVNALLLGDSALYLCASGGRTGWPETQYFGPGTRLLVL.

The chain employs TRBV2 and TRBJ1-1, with 7 bases aligning to TRBD1. The V segment lost 5 bases and the J segment 7 bases; nucleotides outside the gene matches: 10. CDR3 length equals 14 residues. Germline-derived CDR1 and CDR2 are SNHLY and FYNNEI. CDR3 nucleotides: TGTGCCAGCAGTATCAGACAGGGAGGTTTTGAAGCTTTCTTT. It codes for CASSIRQGGFEAFF.

V and J are TRBV4-1 and TRBJ1-3; 7 bases map to TRBD1. The V gene's germline CDR1 is MGHRA and CDR2 YSYEKL. This CDR3 is built from 15 residues. The V segment lost 4 bases and the J segment 0 bases; nucleotides outside the gene matches: 3. The CDR3 is CASSRQGLSGNTIYF. In nucleotides, the CDR3 is TGCGCCAGCAGCCGACAGGGACTCTCTGGAAACACCATATATTTT.

This chain joins TRBV28 and TRBJ2-4; unclear D gene. This CDR3 is 14 amino acids long. Germline CDR1 reads MDHEN; CDR2 reads SYDVKM. Trimming left V 4 bases short and J 3 bases short, with 10 bases between. The CDR3 nucleotides read TGTGCCAGCAGTTCTGAAGCACTCAAAAACATTCAGTACTTC. Its protein is CASSSEALKNIQYF. The full variable domain, in which reference TRBV28 and TRBJ2-4 provide the parts outside the CDR3, is DVKVTQSSRYLVKRTGEKVFLECVQDMDHENMFWYRQDPGLGLRLIYFSYDVKMKEKGDIPEGYSVSREKKERFSLILESASTNQTSMYLCASSSEALKNIQYFGAGTRLSVL.